The 21 T cell receptor beta chains given below trace back to one sample, sequenced in a study of breast tumors, draining lymph nodes, adjacent tissues. TCRdb fed the multiplex PCR reads into MiXCR, producing one record per CDR3 protein. The table shows 60,000 to 70,000 distinct CDR3 sequences, with 57% occurring only once. What was sequenced was breast tumor tissue. The receptors come from a female donor with breast cancer. Some clones in this sample may be carry-over from other donors' samples.

In its sample, this clonotype was seen many times. This sequence joins TRBV28 and TRBJ2-1; D is perhaps TRBD2 (7 bases). Per germline, CDR1 MDHEN and CDR2 SYDVKM. Between the trimmed V and J ends, which lost 6 bases and 0 bases, there was a span of 15 bases. This CDR3 has 16 residues. CDR3 loop: CASRGGGQSSYNEQFF. The DNA for the CDR3 is TGTGCCAGCAGGGGGGGGGGACAAAGCTCCTACAATGAGCAGTTCTTC.

This clonotype was seen many times. This chain uses TRBV28 with TRBJ2-3, with D tentatively TRBD2 (5 bases). The ends were cut back, 6 bases at V and 1 base at J, with 5 bases in the middle. The CDR3 has 12 residues. Germline V CDR1 and CDR2: MDHEN, SYDVKM. The CDR3 loop reads CASRGGTDTQYF. The CDR3 DNA follows: TGTGCCAGCAGGGGAGGCACAGATACGCAGTATTTT.

The rearrangement uses TRBV7-9 and TRBJ2-7; 7 nucleotides line up with TRBD2. CDR1 is SEHNR and CDR2 is FQNEAQ in the germline V gene (reference sequence). Trimming took 3 bases from V and 4 from J; bases not matched to a gene: 6. This CDR3 region has 14 residues. CDR3 region: CASSLLTSEYEQYF. The CDR3 DNA reads as TGTGCCAGCAGCTTGTTAACTAGCGAATACGAGCAGTACTTC.

The chain recombines TRBV6-1 with TRBJ1-6, with TRBD1 identical over 8 bases. This CDR3 is built from 13 residues. Germline V gene lookup returns CDR1 MNHNS and CDR2 SASEGT. J gave up 9 bases and V 8 bases, and 6 bases lay outside the gene matches. CDR3 in amino acids: CASYRGMVSPLHF. The CDR3 DNA is TGTGCCAGCTACAGGGGGATGGTTTCACCCCTCCACTTT.

In this sample, this clonotype turned up many times. CDR3 nucleotides: TGTGCCAGCAGTTCTAGCGGGGGCACAGATACGCAGTATTTT. This encodes CASSSSGGTDTQYF. The chain recombines TRBV2 with TRBJ2-3, with 9 bases that match TRBD2. CDR3 length: 14 amino acids. V lost 5 bases to trimming and J lost 1 base; unmatched junction nucleotides: 1. Germline V gene data show CDR1 as SNHLY and CDR2 as FYNNEI.

As regards this clonotype: Given a much more abundant clone one base away, this may be a read error. The gene calls are TRBV24-1 and TRBJ1-1; 7 bases fit TRBD1. The CDR3 runs 13 residues. The trim removed 3 bases at V and 10 bases at J, leaving 7 bases unmatched. CDR1 is KGHDR and CDR2 is SFDVKD in the germline V gene. CDR3 in amino acids: CATSDPGQEPAFF. The DNA of the CDR3 is TGTGCCACCAGTGATCCTGGACAGGAACCAGCTTTCTTT.

Concerning this clonotype: A much bigger clone sits one base away, suggesting this may be a read error. The chain couples TRBV5-5 to TRBJ2-6; the D is unclear. The CDR3 is made up of 14 amino acids. Germline V gene lookup returns CDR1 SGHKS and CDR2 YYEKEE (reference sequence). The CDR3 sequence is CASSLDSAANVLTF. CDR3 bases: TGTGCCAGCAGCTTGGATTCTGCGGCCAACGTCCTGACTTTC.

Here the CDR3 DNA reads TGTGCCAGCAGCTTAGATGGAGGCACGCAGTATTTT. It codes for CASSLDGGTQYF. The chain has TRBV7-2 and TRBJ2-3; weak D call: TRBD2 (5 bases). The germline V gene has CDR1 SGHTA and CDR2 FQGNSA. V lost 1 base and J 9 bases, leaving 8 bases between the germline ends. The CDR3 loop spans 12 amino acids.

This clonotype was detected ten times or more. The V gene is TRBV29-1, the J gene TRBJ1-2; 7 positions match TRBD1. From germline, CDR1 is SQVTM and CDR2 ANQGSEA. This CDR3 has 13 residues. With 4 bases clipped from V and 8 bases from J, the junction kept 10 bases outside the gene matches. CDR3 bases: TGCAGCGTTGGACAGGGTGATATTCGGGGCTACACCTTC. This codes for CSVGQGDIRGYTF.

The chain links TRBV10-3 to TRBJ2-3; weak D call: TRBD1 (5 bases). This CDR3 spans 13 amino acids. Trimming stripped 4 bases from V and 3 bases from J, with 8 bases between. Germline V CDR1 and CDR2: ENHRY, SYGVKD. The DNA for the CDR3 is TGTGCCATCAGTGTAGGGGTAACAGATACGCAGTATTTT. Translating it yields CAISVGVTDTQYF.

This clonotype was found many times. It may be a read error: a sequence one base away is much more abundant. This chain joins TRBV20-1 and TRBJ2-1; 12 bases agree with TRBD2. CDR1 is DFQATT, CDR2 SNEGSKA, per germline (reference sequence). This CDR3 has 14 residues. The trim removed 5 bases at V and 9 bases at J, leaving 8 bases unmatched. The CDR3 region has the DNA TGCAGTGCTTGGACTAGCGGGAATGACACTGAGCAGTTCTTC. Protein sequence: CSAWTSGNDTEQFF.

Only a few counts were recorded for this clonotype. The chain couples TRBV7-2 to TRBJ2-3, with TRBD2 matching 10 bases. Germline loops: CDR1 SGHTA, CDR2 FQGNSA. Trimming removed 5 bases from V and 2 bases from J; junction bases left unmatched: 13. CDR3 length equals 18 residues. CDR3 region: CASSRSLAGVDPTDTQYF. As DNA, the CDR3 is TGTGCCAGCAGCCGCTCCCTAGCGGGAGTGGACCCCACAGATACGCAGTATTTT.

The V call is TRBV29-1, the J call TRBJ2-1, with 9 positions matching TRBD2. Unmatched junction bases numbered 4, after V lost 3 bases and J lost 4 bases. This CDR3 spans 14 amino acids. Germline CDR1 SQVTM, CDR2 ANQGSEA. Here the CDR3 reads CSVDSGREYNEQFF. CDR3 coding DNA: TGCAGCGTTGATAGCGGGAGAGAGTACAATGAGCAGTTCTTC.

The rearrangement uses TRBV7-2 and TRBJ2-3, with D maybe TRBD1 (6 bases). Germline V CDR1 and CDR2: SGHTA, FQGNSA. Trimming pared 5 bases from V and 5 bases from J, leaving 14 bases between. The CDR3 loop spans 14 amino acids. CDR3 sequence reads: CASSVGAGLDTQYF. The CDR3 bases are TGTGCCAGCAGCGTGGGGGCCGGGCTAGATACGCAGTATTTT.

Remarks on this clonotype: A clone one base away is much larger, so this may be a read error. The chain couples TRBV5-1 to TRBJ2-1; perhaps TRBD2 as D (5 bases). CDR3 length: 12 amino acids. The germline V gene has CDR1 SGHRS and CDR2 YFSETQ. CDR3 sequence: CASSPLMEEHFF. The CDR3 region has the DNA TGCGCCAGCAGCCCACTGATGGAGGAGCACTTCTTC. Combining the CDR3 with reference TRBV5-1 and TRBJ2-1 gives the whole variable domain KAGVTQTPRYLIKTRGQQVTLSCSPISGHRSVSWYQQTPGQGLQFLFEYFSETQRNKGNFPGRFSGRQFSNSRSEMNVSTLELGDSALYLCASSPLMEEHFFGPGTRLTVL.

Only one count was recorded for this clonotype. This chain links TRBV6-6 with TRBJ2-7; no clear D gene. The length of the CDR3 is 14 residues. Germline V gene sequence: CDR1 MNHNY, CDR2 SVGAGI (reference sequence). The V end was cut by 0 bases, the J end by 2 bases, with 8 bases between. The CDR3 bases are TGTGCCAGCAGTTACTCTAGGGATACCTACGAGCAGTACTTC. This gives the protein CASSYSRDTYEQYF.

This clonotype appeared a few times. The chain joins TRBV7-2 to TRBJ1-4; 9 bases are shared with TRBD1. V lost 4 bases and J lost 7; bases outside the gene matches: 7. The CDR3 spans 15 residues. Germline V CDR1 and CDR2: SGHTA, FQGNSA. The CDR3, as DNA: TGTGCCAGCAGCTCAGGGACAGGGATGAGTGAAAAACTGTTTTTT. It specifies CASSSGTGMSEKLFF.

The table lists this clonotype with a count of one. A read error may be the cause here, since a much bigger clone is one base away. V and J are TRBV2 and TRBJ2-4, with unresolved D. Germline CDR1 reads SNHLY; CDR2 reads FYNNEI. The CDR3 sequence is 14 residues long. In nucleotides, the CDR3 is TGTGCCAGCAGCCCCTTAATAGCCAAAAACGTTCAGTACTTC. Its protein is CASSPLIAKNVQYF.

With respect to this clonotype: The conserved phenylalanine or tryptophan is not found at the CDR3 terminus, so this likely reflects a read error. The chain's CDR3 is CASSLEGSTGKLFH. The CDR3 bases are TGTGCCAGCAGCTTAGAAGGGTCCACGGGCAAACTGTTTCAT. V and J are TRBV7-2 and TRBJ1-4, with D uncertain. The V gene's germline CDR1 is SGHTA and CDR2 FQGNSA. V dropped 1 base and J dropped 11 bases, with 14 bases sitting between them. The CDR3 has 14 amino acids.

This clonotype was detected ten times or more. The gene calls are TRBV11-2 and TRBJ2-7; maybe TRBD1 (6 bases). Germline CDR1 SGHAT, CDR2 FQNNGV. V was shortened by 3 bases and J by 0 bases, with 18 bases between the two germline ends. The CDR3 contains 17 residues. The CDR3 loop reads CASSFRGFQGTSYEQYF. In DNA, the CDR3 is TGTGCCAGCAGCTTTAGGGGTTTTCAGGGGACCTCCTACGAGCAGTACTTC.

V usage is TRBV7-2 and J usage is TRBJ2-7, with D possibly matching TRBD1 (6 bases). Germline CDR1 and CDR2: SGHTA and FQGNSA. Trimming shortened V by 4 bases and J by 2 bases, and 15 bases separated the two germline ends. The CDR3 covers 15 residues. In nucleotides, the CDR3 is TGTGCCAGCAGCTCCTCGGGACACTTGACCTACGAGCAGTACTTC. The encoded protein is CASSSSGHLTYEQYF.